This entry lists 16 T cell receptor beta chains sequenced from one sample in a study of T-cell memory formation after mild COVID-19. TCRdb re-derived calls from the 5' RACE reads in MiXCR, one entry per CDR3 protein. Counted here are around 450,000 distinct CDR3 sequences, roughly 26% occurring once; the ten biggest clones make up around 8.8%. Sequenced material: PBMCs or a T cell subset sorted from them (not recorded which). All receptors derive from an adult woman who had mild COVID-19 (a few samples of this study predate the infection). Cell type and time point are not known.

In this sample, this clonotype turned up many times. J is TRBJ2-5 and V is TRBV5-1, with no clear D. With 0 bases removed from V and 4 bases from J, the gap between germline ends came to 7 bases. There are 13 residues in the CDR3. CDR1 and CDR2 from the germline V gene are SGHRS and YFSETQ. The CDR3 reads CASSLGPRETQYF. The CDR3 nucleotides are TGCGCCAGCAGCTTGGGCCCGCGAGAGACCCAGTACTTC.

This clonotype was detected ten times or more. V and J are TRBV12-3 or TRBV12-4 and TRBJ2-1, with a tentative D call TRBD2 (7 bases). This CDR3 spans 14 amino acids. The V end lost 3 bases, the J end lost 9 bases, and 15 bases lay between the germline ends. The CDR3 region is CASSFGGGATEQFF. The DNA of the CDR3 is TGTGCCAGCAGTTTCGGAGGGGGGGCCACTGAGCAGTTCTTC.

CDR3 amino acids: CASSQDWGLAGGEQYF. The CDR3 nucleotides are TGTGCCAGCAGCCAAGATTGGGGACTAGCGGGAGGTGAGCAGTACTTC. The chain couples TRBV14 to TRBJ2-7; 15 nucleotides line up with TRBD2. With V trimmed by 0 bases and J by 7 bases, 4 bases remained unmatched. Germline V CDR1 and CDR2: SGHDN, FVKESK. CDR3 length: 16 residues.

J is TRBJ1-2 and V is TRBV4-3; D may be TRBD1 (5 bases). Germline loops: CDR1 LGHNA, CDR2 YSLEER. Trimming pared 0 bases from V and 7 bases from J, leaving 21 bases between. This CDR3 has 17 amino acids. CDR3: CASSQDFGSSGTSGYTF. As DNA, the CDR3 is TGCGCCAGCAGCCAAGATTTTGGGTCGTCCGGGACCTCTGGCTACACCTTC.

This sequence joins TRBV4-2 and TRBJ2-5; D perhaps matches TRBD1 (5 bases). The V and J ends lost 0 bases and 3 bases respectively, with 5 bases between them. Germline V gives CDR1 LGHNA, CDR2 YNFKEQ. This CDR3 is 13 amino acids long. The CDR3 DNA reads TGTGCCAGCAGCCAAGAGACAGAAGAGACCCAGTACTTC. Translating it yields CASSQETEETQYF.

This clonotype was detected many times. This chain connects TRBV5-4 to TRBJ2-3, with 7 positions matching TRBD1. The ends lost 4 bases at V and 4 bases at J; junction bases unmatched: 9. The V gene's germline CDR1 is SGHNT and CDR2 YYREEE (reference sequence). The CDR3 runs 15 residues. The chain's CDR3 is CASSRSRGTADTQYF. In nucleotides, the CDR3 is TGTGCCAGCAGCAGGTCCAGGGGGACCGCAGATACGCAGTATTTT.

This clonotype showed up just a few times. The rearrangement uses TRBV13 and TRBJ1-1; D not resolved. The CDR3 runs 14 residues. Trimming removed 1 base at V and 2 bases at J, with 8 bases between. Germline CDR1 PRHDT, CDR2 FYEKMQ (reference sequence). The CDR3 sequence: CASSLVNTNTEAFF. The CDR3 DNA sequence: TGTGCCAGCAGCTTAGTCAACACAAACACTGAAGCTTTCTTT.

The gene calls are TRBV7-9 and TRBJ1-1; TRBD1 aligns across 7 bases. CDR1 SEHNR and CDR2 FQNEAQ come from the germline V gene (reference sequence). The V gene end was trimmed by 4 bases and the J gene end by 6 bases; junction bases not matched to a gene: 17. This CDR3 has 17 amino acids. The CDR3 sequence is CASSSPALYTGVAEAFF. In DNA form, the CDR3 reads TGTGCCAGCAGCTCCCCTGCCCTTTATACAGGGGTTGCTGAAGCTTTCTTT.

The chain is built from TRBV4-3 and TRBJ2-5; a possible D gene is TRBD1 (6 bases). Germline V gene sequence: CDR1 LGHNA, CDR2 YSLEER. CDR3 length equals 18 residues. Deletions cut 0 bases from V and 0 bases from J, with 17 bases between. In nucleotides, the CDR3 is TGCGCCAGCAGCCAAGATGCCGAGGGGGTAGCGTACCAAGAGACCCAGTACTTC. This codes for CASSQDAEGVAYQETQYF.

This clonotype was recorded many times. The rearrangement links TRBV19 to TRBJ2-6; 9 bases agree with TRBD1. V lost 5 bases and J lost 5; bases outside the gene matches: 4. The CDR3 is 15 residues long. Germline assignment: CDR1 LNHDA and CDR2 SQIVND (reference sequence). The CDR3 spells CASSSDRGRANVLTF. The CDR3 coding sequence is TGTGCCAGTAGTTCGGACAGGGGAAGGGCCAACGTCCTGACTTTC.

This clonotype has more than one count but fewer than ten. V and J are TRBV6-1 and TRBJ2-6; the D gene is possibly TRBD1 (6 bases). V was clipped by 3 bases and J by 4 bases, with 13 bases between them. Germline V gene lookup returns CDR1 MNHNS and CDR2 SASEGT. The CDR3 has 16 residues. CDR3 sequence reads: CASSDVRGSGANVLTF. For the CDR3, the DNA is TGTGCCAGCAGTGACGTTAGGGGGTCCGGGGCCAACGTCCTGACTTTC.

The sample holds a few counts of this clonotype. The chain carries TRBV5-1 and TRBJ2-1, with D unclear. V was cut by 4 bases and J by 8 bases, with 13 bases left in between. Germline CDR1 is SGHRS and CDR2 is YFSETQ. There are 13 residues in the CDR3. In DNA form, the CDR3 reads TGCGCCAGCAGCATGCCCACTGGGGATGAGCAGTTCTTC. It translates to CASSMPTGDEQFF.

This clonotype was recorded once. The chain has TRBV20-1 and TRBJ1-1; unclear D gene. Trimming stripped 2 bases from V and 1 base from J, with 5 bases between. Germline V gives CDR1 DFQATT, CDR2 SNEGSKA (reference sequence). There are 12 residues in the CDR3. DNA for the CDR3: TGCAGTGCTAGACACGGGAACACTGAAGCTTTCTTT. Its translation is CSARHGNTEAFF.

This clonotype has more than one count but fewer than ten. This sequence joins TRBV7-2 and TRBJ2-1, with D maybe TRBD2 (5 bases). Germline lookup yields CDR1 SGHTA and CDR2 FQGNSA. The CDR3 length is 14 residues. V lost 8 bases and J 5 bases, leaving 16 bases between the germline ends. The CDR3 DNA reads as TGTGCCAGCGCAAGCGGCCACGCGAACAATGAGCAGTTCTTC. It is translated as CASASGHANNEQFF. The full variable domain, with the rest looked up from reference TRBV7-2 and TRBJ2-1, is GAGVSQSPSNKVTEKGKDVELRCDPISGHTALYWYRQSLGQGLEFLIYFQGNSAPDKSGLPSDRFSAERTGGSVSTLTIQRTQQEDSAVYLCASASGHANNEQFFGPGTRLTVL.

In its sample, this clonotype was seen a few times. The chain joins TRBV27 to TRBJ1-2, with D perhaps TRBD1 (6 bases). With 4 bases removed from V and 4 bases from J, the gap between germline ends came to 16 bases. Germline CDR1 MNHEY, CDR2 SMNVEV (reference sequence). The CDR3 has 15 residues. CDR3 nucleotide sequence: TGTGCCAGCAGTTCGGGACATTCGGGCGGCTATGGCTACACCTTC. Amino acids: CASSSGHSGGYGYTF.

CDR3 sequence: CASSSLREDNEQFF. CDR3 bases: TGTGCCAGCAGCTCATTACGTGAGGACAATGAGCAGTTCTTC. This chain joins TRBV7-8 and TRBJ2-1; D is undetermined. CDR3 length equals 14 residues. Germline-derived CDR1 and CDR2 are SGHVS and FQNEAQ. V lost 4 bases to trimming and J lost 5 bases, with 12 bases between them.